What follows are 20 T cell receptor beta chains derived from one specimen sequenced in a study of blood T cell repertoires in COVID-19. TCRdb's table, derived via immunoSEQ multiplex PCR, lists solely in-frame clones and lacks some. The data hold just over 150,000 clones, with around 82% observed a single time. Sequenced material: peripheral blood. These receptor sequences come from a woman in her forties with COVID-19, enrolled during active disease.

The chain couples TRBV28 to TRBJ2-3; TRBD1 aligns across 11 bases. The ends lost 6 bases at V and 0 bases at J; junction bases unmatched: 8. This CDR3 contains 17 residues. Germline CDR1 MDHEN, CDR2 SYDVKM. The CDR3 nucleotides are TGTGCCAGCAGGCGGGACAGGGGGTTCTTTAGCACAGATACGCAGTATTTT. The encoded protein is CASRRDRGFFSTDTQYF.

This rearrangement joins TRBV7-3 to TRBJ1-5; D remains unclear. V was shortened by 5 bases and J by 2 bases, with 10 bases between the two germline ends. This CDR3 has 14 amino acids. Germline V gives CDR1 SGHTA, CDR2 FQGTGA. CDR3 loop: CASSPHRGNQPQHF. The CDR3 DNA reads TGTGCCAGCAGCCCCCACCGCGGCAATCAGCCCCAGCATTTT. The full variable domain, in which reference TRBV7-3 and TRBJ1-5 provide the parts outside the CDR3, is GAGVSQTPSNKVTEKGKYVELRCDPISGHTALYWYRQSLGQGPEFLIYFQGTGAADDSGLPNDRFFAVRPEGSVSTLKIQRTERGDSAVYLCASSPHRGNQPQHFGDGTRLSIL.

This clone occurred a few times. The rearrangement links TRBV6-5 to TRBJ2-7; 7 nucleotides agree with TRBD2. CDR1 is MNHEY and CDR2 is SVGAGI in the germline V gene. J gave up 4 bases and V 0 bases, and 6 bases lay outside the gene matches. The CDR3 extends over 15 amino acids. DNA for the CDR3: TGTGCCAGCAGTTACTCCTGGGCGGGAGAGTACGAGCAGTACTTC. Amino acids: CASSYSWAGEYEQYF.

For the CDR3, the DNA is TGTGCCAGCAGCGTAGAGCCTAGCGGGGCCACAAAGGCCTACGAGCAGTACTTC. It yields the protein CASSVEPSGATKAYEQYF. This sequence joins TRBV9 and TRBJ2-7; 9 bases are a match to TRBD2. CDR3 length: 18 residues. The trim removed 0 bases at V and 2 bases at J, leaving 12 bases unmatched. CDR1 is SGDLS, CDR2 YYNGEE, per germline.

The J gene is TRBJ1-2, the V gene TRBV28; D gene ambiguous. V was trimmed by 3 bases and J by 4 bases, leaving 12 bases between them. Germline lookup yields CDR1 MDHEN and CDR2 SYDVKM. This CDR3 region has 14 residues. CDR3 nucleotide sequence: TGTGCCAGCAGTTTCGGAGGGCGCGGCTATGGCTACACCTTC. This sequence encodes CASSFGGRGYGYTF.

The chain couples TRBV3-1 (or the pseudogene TRBV3-2) to TRBJ1-2, with D perhaps matching TRBD1 (5 bases). The V gene's germline CDR1 is LGHDT and CDR2 YNNKEL (reference sequence). V lost 5 bases and J 7 bases, leaving 20 bases between the germline ends. This CDR3 has 15 amino acids. CDR3 DNA: TGTGCCAGCAGCGGGGGTAGGACTAGAGCGTCTGGCTACACCTTC. Its translation: CASSGGRTRASGYTF.

This chain joins TRBV3-1 (or the pseudogene TRBV3-2) and TRBJ1-4; D unresolved. The ends were cut back, 0 bases at V and 8 bases at J, with 10 bases in the middle. This CDR3 region has 14 residues. Germline V lookup: CDR1 LGHDT, CDR2 YNNKEL (reference sequence). CDR3 in DNA: TGTGCCAGCAGCCAAGACGGCCTGAGGGAAAAACTGTTTTTT. It encodes CASSQDGLREKLFF.

The rearrangement joins TRBV18 to TRBJ1-3, with D tentatively TRBD1 (6 bases). Trimming took off 3 bases at V and 7 bases at J, with 10 bases between the two ends. CDR1 is KGHSH, CDR2 LQKENI, per germline. The CDR3 extends over 13 amino acids. This chain's CDR3 is CASSPTDRNTIYF. The DNA for the CDR3 is TGTGCCAGCTCACCTACCGACAGGAACACCATATATTTT.

The rearrangement joins TRBV6-5 to TRBJ2-5, with 7 bases identical to TRBD1. In germline, CDR1 is MNHEY, CDR2 SVGAGI. This CDR3 has 13 amino acids. V was pared by 6 bases and J by 3 bases, with 4 bases of the junction left unmatched. The CDR3 here is CASRGTAEETQYF. In DNA, the CDR3 is TGTGCCAGCAGGGGGACAGCCGAAGAGACCCAGTACTTC.

This rearrangement joins TRBV7-9 to TRBJ2-1; 9 bases match TRBD2. Germline V gene data show CDR1 as SEHNR and CDR2 as FQNEAQ (reference sequence). Trimming at V came to 2 bases and at J to 6 bases, leaving 5 bases not matched to a gene. The CDR3 consists of 15 residues. The CDR3 nucleotides read TGTGCCAGCAGCTTATCAGGACTAGCGTTCAATGAGCAGTTCTTC. This codes for CASSLSGLAFNEQFF.

This chain connects TRBV6-6 to TRBJ1-2; the match to TRBD1 covers 8 bases. The length of the CDR3 is 16 residues. Per germline, CDR1 MNHNY and CDR2 SVGAGI (reference sequence). J lost 4 bases, V lost 0 bases, and 7 bases had no gene match. Here the CDR3 reads CASSYSEAGGGYGYTF. For the CDR3, the DNA is TGTGCCAGCAGTTACTCTGAGGCAGGGGGCGGCTATGGCTACACCTTC.

The V call is TRBV6-1, the J call TRBJ2-7; 8 positions agree with TRBD1. Germline-derived CDR1 and CDR2 are MNHNS and SASEGT. V shed 3 bases and J 9 bases; nucleotides not matched to a gene: 4. The CDR3 loop spans 12 amino acids. CDR3 DNA: TGTGCCAGCAGTGAGCAGGGGGCAAGGCAGTACTTC. Its protein product is CASSEQGARQYF.

V gene TRBV2 combines with J gene TRBJ1-2; D is perhaps TRBD1 (6 bases). The CDR3 length is 14 residues. Germline CDR1 and CDR2: SNHLY and FYNNEI. Trimming took 8 bases from V and 2 from J, leaving 15 bases between them. CDR3 protein: CASSQGLLNYGYTF. CDR3 nucleotides: TGTGCCAGCTCGCAGGGGCTATTAAACTATGGCTACACCTTC.

V gene TRBV30 combines with J gene TRBJ2-7; 7 bases align to TRBD2. The V segment lost 0 bases and the J segment 9 bases; nucleotides outside the gene matches: 8. Germline-derived CDR1 and CDR2 are GTSNPN and SVGIG (reference sequence). This CDR3 contains 13 residues. The CDR3 loop reads CAWSVPAGAVQYF. Here the CDR3 DNA reads TGTGCCTGGAGTGTACCGGCGGGAGCGGTGCAGTACTTC.

This clone was seen only a few times. This rearrangement joins TRBV3-1 (or the pseudogene TRBV3-2) to TRBJ1-5; unclear D gene. The CDR3 totals 14 residues. CDR1 and CDR2 from the germline V gene are LGHDT and YNNKEL (reference sequence). Trimming shortened V by 4 bases and J by 0 bases, and 7 bases separated the two germline ends. CDR3: CASSPVHSNQPQHF. DNA for the CDR3: TGTGCCAGCAGCCCTGTACATAGCAATCAGCCCCAGCATTTT.

This clone was seen just once. The rearrangement links TRBV11-2 to TRBJ1-1, with D perhaps matching TRBD1 (6 bases). The CDR3 runs to 13 residues. V gave up 1 base and J gave up 11 bases, with 14 bases separating them. CDR1 SGHAT and CDR2 FQNNGV come from the germline V gene. The CDR3 spells CASSLGTGLNAFF. The CDR3 nucleotides read TGTGCCAGCAGCTTAGGTACAGGGCTGAATGCTTTCTTT.

The chain carries TRBV5-4 and TRBJ1-6, with TRBD1 matching 8 bases. The germline gives CDR1 SGHNT, CDR2 YYREEE (reference sequence). The CDR3 is made up of 15 amino acids. Trimming took 4 bases from V and 9 from J; bases not matched to a gene: 9. The CDR3, as DNA: TGTGCCAGCAGCCCCCAGACAGGGGCTACTTCACCCCTCCACTTT. It codes for CASSPQTGATSPLHF.

J is TRBJ1-4 and V is TRBV7-2; D call uncertain. V was shortened by 1 base and J by 8 bases, with 8 bases between the two germline ends. The germline gives CDR1 SGHTA, CDR2 FQGNSA. The CDR3 runs to 13 residues. The CDR3 DNA is TGTGCCAGCAGCTTAGGCGGGCGCGAAAAACTGTTTTTT. This gives the protein CASSLGGREKLFF.

The chain joins TRBV7-9 to TRBJ1-2; D gene ambiguous. CDR3 length equals 13 residues. Germline V gives CDR1 SEHNR, CDR2 FQNEAQ (reference sequence). The V end lost 5 bases, the J end lost 4 bases, and 11 bases lay between the germline ends. In DNA, the CDR3 is TGTGCCAGCAGCCGACTAAACGTCTATGGCTACACCTTC. It encodes CASSRLNVYGYTF.

This clone appeared a few times. The genes are TRBV10-1 and TRBJ1-2; D perhaps matches TRBD1 (6 bases). This CDR3 contains 14 residues. The germline V and J ends were trimmed by 0 bases and 8 bases, with 13 bases remaining between them. Germline assignment: CDR1 WNHNN and CDR2 SYGVQD (reference sequence). The CDR3 spells CASSESLNRAGYTF. CDR3 DNA sequence: TGCGCCAGCAGTGAGTCATTAAACAGGGCCGGCTACACCTTC.